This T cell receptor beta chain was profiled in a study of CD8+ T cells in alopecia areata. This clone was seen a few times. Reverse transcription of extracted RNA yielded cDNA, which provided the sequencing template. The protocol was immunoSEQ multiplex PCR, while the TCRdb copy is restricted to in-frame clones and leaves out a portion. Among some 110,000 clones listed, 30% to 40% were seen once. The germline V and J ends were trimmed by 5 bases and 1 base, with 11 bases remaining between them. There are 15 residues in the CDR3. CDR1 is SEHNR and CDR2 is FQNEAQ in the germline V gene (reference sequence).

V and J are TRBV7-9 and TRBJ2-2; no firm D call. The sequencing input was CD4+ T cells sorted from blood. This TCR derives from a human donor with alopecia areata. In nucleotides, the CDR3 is TGTGCCAGCAGCATCGGACCGTGGAACACCGGGGAGCTGTTTTTT. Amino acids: CASSIGPWNTGELFF.